Each of the 25 T cell receptor beta chains below was sequenced from the same sample in a study of T cell responses to AZD1222 COVID-19 vaccine. Here immunoSEQ multiplex PCR was the method, and the copy in TCRdb shows in-frame clones only, minus some. This sample has more than 150,000 clones, with about 87% found just once. The sequencing here drew on peripheral blood, taken on day 0 of AZD1222 vaccination. The origin of the receptors is an adult in good health.

The chain combines TRBV5-4 with TRBJ2-5; a weak D match, TRBD1 (5 bases). Trimming shortened V by 0 bases and J by 1 base, and 7 bases separated the two germline ends. CDR3 size: 14 residues. Germline CDR1 reads SGHNT; CDR2 reads YYREEE (reference sequence). The CDR3 coding sequence is TGTGCCAGCAGCTTGGATGGGGCCCAAGAGACCCAGTACTTC. Residues: CASSLDGAQETQYF. Complete variable domain (other parts from reference TRBV5-4 and TRBJ2-5): ETGVTQSPTHLIKTRGQQVTLRCSSQSGHNTVSWYQQALGQGPQFIFQYYREEENGRGNFPPRFSGLQFPNYSSELNVNALELDDSALYLCASSLDGAQETQYFGPGTRLLVL.

The gene calls are TRBV25-1 and TRBJ2-1, with D perhaps assigned TRBD1 or TRBD2 (8 bases each). This CDR3 comprises 14 residues. Germline V CDR1 and CDR2: MGHDK, SYGVNS. V shed 4 bases and J shed 8 bases, with 15 bases lying between them. CDR3 sequence: CASSAGGGGYEQFF. The CDR3 DNA reads as TGTGCCAGCAGTGCAGGGGGCGGGGGGTATGAGCAGTTCTTC.

The chain recombines TRBV6-2 or TRBV6-3 with TRBJ1-1; possibly TRBD1 for D (6 bases). CDR1 is MNHEY, CDR2 SVGEGT, per germline. Trimming removed 2 bases at V and 1 base at J, with 14 bases between. CDR3 length: 16 residues. In DNA form, the CDR3 reads TGTGCCAGCAGTTACCCGGGAAGGGGGTCGAACACTGAAGCTTTCTTT. Its translation: CASSYPGRGSNTEAFF.

The rearrangement links TRBV5-6 to TRBJ2-2; tentative D call: TRBD2 (5 bases). V was trimmed by 5 bases and J by 6 bases, leaving 11 bases between them. The CDR3 runs 13 residues. Germline V gives CDR1 SGHDT, CDR2 YYEEEE. The CDR3 nucleotides read TGTGCCAGCAGTAGAGCCGGGGCCGGGGAGCTGTTTTTT. It encodes CASSRAGAGELFF. The whole variable domain, filled in from reference TRBV5-6 and TRBJ2-2, reads DAGVTQSPTHLIKTRGQQVTLRCSPKSGHDTVSWYQQALGQGPQFIFQYYEEEERQRGNFPDRFSGHQFPNYSSELNVNALLLGDSALYLCASSRAGAGELFFGEGSRLTVL.

The chain couples TRBV18 to TRBJ2-7, with unresolved D. The CDR3 length is 15 residues. The germline V gene encodes CDR1 KGHSH and CDR2 LQKENI. V was shortened by 4 bases and J by 4 bases, with 17 bases between the two germline ends. CDR3 sequence (DNA): TGTGCCAGCTCACAAAACCCGGGCTTTCAATACGAGCAGTACTTC. Protein product: CASSQNPGFQYEQYF.

The V and J genes are TRBV20-1 and TRBJ2-5; the D is unclear. The CDR3 covers 11 residues. In germline, CDR1 is DFQATT, CDR2 SNEGSKA (reference sequence). V lost 3 bases and J lost 4, with 6 bases in between. The CDR3 here is CSARFGETQYF. In DNA form, the CDR3 reads TGCAGTGCTAGGTTTGGAGAGACCCAGTACTTC.

This sequence joins TRBV30 and TRBJ2-7; 16 nucleotides line up with TRBD2. V shed 1 base, J shed 1 base, and the junction held 13 bases outside the gene matches. Germline V CDR1 and CDR2: GTSNPN, SVGIG (reference sequence). The CDR3 is made up of 20 amino acids. The CDR3 sequence is CAWSGLYGTSGGAGSYEQYF. Written as DNA, the CDR3 is TGTGCCTGGAGTGGACTCTACGGGACTAGCGGGGGGGCCGGATCCTACGAGCAGTACTTC.

This chain joins TRBV7-9 and TRBJ2-1; 7 nucleotides agree with TRBD2. The V gene end was trimmed by 1 base and the J gene end by 6 bases; junction bases not matched to a gene: 6. CDR1 and CDR2 (germline): SEHNR, FQNEAQ (reference sequence). The CDR3 runs to 15 residues. CDR3 nucleotide sequence: TGTGCCAGCAGCTTAGGGAGCGGGATCAGCAATGAGCAGTTCTTC. It yields the protein CASSLGSGISNEQFF.

This rearrangement joins TRBV10-3 to TRBJ1-4; weak D call: TRBD1 (5 bases). The CDR3 runs to 14 residues. The ends were cut back, 5 bases at V and 7 bases at J, with 14 bases in the middle. Germline CDR1 ENHRY, CDR2 SYGVKD. Here the CDR3 reads CAISSGAGSEKLFF. CDR3 coding DNA: TGTGCCATCAGTAGCGGGGCAGGTAGTGAAAAACTGTTTTTT.

V and J are TRBV14 and TRBJ2-1; no reliable D call. This CDR3 contains 19 residues. Deletions cut 0 bases from V and 0 bases from J, with 18 bases between. Germline-derived CDR1 and CDR2 are SGHDN and FVKESK. The CDR3 bases are TGTGCCAGCAGCCAAGATGACGCAAGGGTCCTTCCCTCCTACAATGAGCAGTTCTTC. Translation: CASSQDDARVLPSYNEQFF.

The rearrangement joins TRBV29-1 to TRBJ1-2; 9 bases are a match to TRBD1. Germline V gives CDR1 SQVTM, CDR2 ANQGSEA. The V segment lost 1 base and the J segment 2 bases; nucleotides outside the gene matches: 5. The CDR3 has 15 amino acids. The CDR3 is CSVEVKGQGNYGYTF. The CDR3 bases are TGCAGCGTTGAAGTGAAGGGACAGGGAAACTATGGCTACACCTTC. Full variable domain (missing parts from reference TRBV29-1 and TRBJ1-2): SAVISQKPSRDICQRGTSLTIQCQVDSQVTMMFWYRQQPGQSLTLIATANQGSEATYESGFVIDKFPISRPNLTFSTLTVSNMSPEDSSIYLCSVEVKGQGNYGYTFGSGTRLTVV.

The gene calls are TRBV28 and TRBJ2-7; D perhaps matches TRBD2 (5 bases). The CDR3 covers 15 residues. Germline-derived CDR1 and CDR2 are MDHEN and SYDVKM. V dropped 6 bases and J dropped 0 bases, with 15 bases sitting between them. The chain's CDR3 is CASSLGLATSYEQYF. Here the CDR3 DNA reads TGTGCCAGCAGCCTCGGACTGGCAACCTCCTACGAGCAGTACTTC. Drawing the rest from reference TRBV28 and TRBJ2-7, the complete variable domain is DVKVTQSSRYLVKRTGEKVFLECVQDMDHENMFWYRQDPGLGLRLIYFSYDVKMKEKGDIPEGYSVSREKKERFSLILESASTNQTSMYLCASSLGLATSYEQYFGPGTRLTVT.

The J gene is TRBJ1-3, the V gene TRBV7-2; D ambiguous. The CDR3 spans 14 residues. V lost 2 bases and J lost 2, with 7 bases in between. From germline, CDR1 is SGHTA and CDR2 FQGNSA. The CDR3 region has the DNA TGTGCCAGCAGCTTAATAATGGCTGGAAACACCATATATTTT. Translated, it gives CASSLIMAGNTIYF.

V is TRBV19 and J is TRBJ1-2; D might be TRBD1 (5 bases). The germline V gene encodes CDR1 LNHDA and CDR2 SQIVND (reference sequence). V was pared by 9 bases and J by 8 bases, with 22 bases between. The CDR3 sequence is 14 residues long. CDR3: CASHKPTLGEGYTF. Here the CDR3 DNA reads TGTGCCAGCCACAAGCCGACCTTGGGGGAGGGCTACACCTTC.

V is TRBV11-2 and J is TRBJ2-7, with D perhaps matching TRBD1 (6 bases). The CDR3 loop spans 13 amino acids. Germline V CDR1 and CDR2: SGHAT, FQNNGV. V lost 5 bases and J lost 3, with 11 bases in between. The CDR3 DNA sequence: TGTGCCAGCAGCAAAGGGGGTTACTACGAGCAGTACTTC. Residues: CASSKGGYYEQYF.

The J gene is TRBJ2-6, the V gene TRBV6-5; D remains unclear. This CDR3 has 16 amino acids. The germline V gene encodes CDR1 MNHEY and CDR2 SVGAGI. V lost 4 bases and J lost 0, with 10 bases in between. CDR3 sequence reads: CASSSGGSSGANVLTF. The CDR3 bases are TGTGCCAGCAGTTCCGGCGGTAGCTCTGGGGCCAACGTCCTGACTTTC.

This rearrangement joins TRBV5-6 to TRBJ1-2; D is possibly TRBD1 (6 bases). Germline V gene data show CDR1 as SGHDT and CDR2 as YYEEEE. Between the trimmed V and J ends, which lost 4 bases and 7 bases, there was a span of 17 bases. The CDR3 loop spans 14 amino acids. The CDR3 loop reads CASSPPAGGVGYTF. The CDR3 bases are TGTGCCAGCAGCCCCCCAGCGGGGGGCGTTGGCTACACCTTC.

The chain couples TRBV27 to TRBJ2-3; 8 bases align to TRBD1. Trimming at V came to 5 bases and at J to 1 base, leaving 8 bases not matched to a gene. The CDR3 totals 16 residues. Germline V gene lookup returns CDR1 MNHEY and CDR2 SMNVEV (reference sequence). CDR3: CASSPLGQGRTDTQYF. For the CDR3, the DNA is TGTGCCAGCAGTCCTCTAGGACAGGGACGCACAGATACGCAGTATTTT.

This chain connects TRBV7-8 to TRBJ1-1; the match to TRBD1 covers 9 bases. Germline V lookup: CDR1 SGHVS, CDR2 FQNEAQ. Trimming removed 5 bases from V and 6 bases from J; junction bases left unmatched: 16. The CDR3 spans 17 residues. The CDR3 nucleotides read TGTGCCAGCAGCGCCAATCTAGGGGGACAGGGAACGTCTGAAGCTTTCTTT. Encoded protein: CASSANLGGQGTSEAFF. The full variable domain, in which reference TRBV7-8 and TRBJ1-1 provide the parts outside the CDR3, is GAGVSQSPRYKVAKRGQDVALRCDPISGHVSLFWYQQALGQGPEFLTYFQNEAQLDKSGLPSDRFFAERPEGSVSTLKIQRTQQEDSAVYLCASSANLGGQGTSEAFFGQGTRLTVV.

The V gene is TRBV11-2, the J gene TRBJ2-7; D is unclear. This CDR3 contains 15 residues. V was pared by 5 bases and J by 3 bases, with 17 bases between. Germline assignment: CDR1 SGHAT and CDR2 FQNNGV. The CDR3 coding sequence is TGTGCCAGCAGCCAGGACCGTTACTCCCTCTACGAGCAGTACTTC. Its translation: CASSQDRYSLYEQYF. The whole variable domain, filled in from reference TRBV11-2 and TRBJ2-7, reads EAGVAQSPRYKIIEKRQSVAFWCNPISGHATLYWYQQILGQGPKLLIQFQNNGVVDDSQLPKDRFSAERLKGVDSTLKIQPAKLEDSAVYLCASSQDRYSLYEQYFGPGTRLTVT.

The rearrangement uses TRBV5-1 and TRBJ1-4; tentatively, D is TRBD1 (5 bases). The CDR3 totals 14 residues. Germline V gives CDR1 SGHRS, CDR2 YFSETQ. Trimming cost V 4 bases and J 8 bases, with 15 bases left between them. This CDR3 is CASSPWGEAEKLFF. DNA of the CDR3: TGCGCCAGCAGCCCGTGGGGGGAAGCCGAAAAACTGTTTTTT.

The chain joins TRBV10-3 to TRBJ1-2, with D unclear. CDR1 ENHRY and CDR2 SYGVKD come from the germline V gene. The V end lost 3 bases, the J end lost 2 bases, and 10 bases lay between the germline ends. The CDR3 consists of 14 residues. The CDR3 protein is CAISDGQDNYGYTF. The CDR3 nucleotides are TGTGCCATCAGTGACGGTCAAGACAACTATGGCTACACCTTC.

The table lists this clone with a count of one. J is TRBJ2-3 and V is TRBV13; D uncertain. V shed 0 bases and J shed 4 bases, with 17 bases lying between them. CDR1 and CDR2 (germline): PRHDT, FYEKMQ (reference sequence). The CDR3 is made up of 17 amino acids. The CDR3 reads CASSLGLMELIADTQYF. The CDR3 DNA follows: TGTGCCAGCAGCTTAGGGTTGATGGAGCTGATCGCAGATACGCAGTATTTT.

This clone was detected only once. The rearrangement links TRBV2 to TRBJ1-2; 9 nucleotides line up with TRBD1. CDR3 size: 17 residues. Germline trimming cut 2 bases from V and 3 bases from J; bases unmatched to any gene: 10. Germline values: CDR1 SNHLY, CDR2 FYNNEI. The CDR3 spells CASSEFAGQGRDYGYTF. CDR3 sequence (DNA): TGTGCCAGCAGTGAATTTGCGGGACAGGGACGGGACTATGGCTACACCTTC.

V usage is TRBV3-1 (or the pseudogene TRBV3-2) and J usage is TRBJ1-5; D is perhaps TRBD1 (5 bases). The V end lost 0 bases, the J end lost 7 bases, and 10 bases lay between the germline ends. CDR1 is LGHDT and CDR2 is YNNKEL in the germline V gene (reference sequence). CDR3 length equals 14 residues. This chain's CDR3 is CASSQDRVNQPQHF. CDR3 coding DNA: TGTGCCAGCAGCCAAGACAGGGTAAACCAGCCCCAGCATTTT.